This TCR beta chain was captured by sequencing in a study of radiotherapy plus CTLA-4 blockade in lung cancer. General study results and limits: In blood, after radiotherapy plus ipilimumab, tumor-derived TCR clones expanded.

Clones were sequenced by immunoSEQ multiplex PCR, and TCRdb holds only the in-frame ones, with some missing. Here the sample spans about 70,000 clones, 65% to 85% being singletons. V gave up 0 bases and J gave up 3 bases; unmatched junction bases: 4. CDR1 is SGHDT, CDR2 YYEEEE, per germline. The CDR3 extends over 15 amino acids. For this clone: Its matching antigen is unknown.

Sample: peripheral blood, taken from a patient treated with radiotherapy plus ipilimumab. The V gene is TRBV5-6, the J gene TRBJ1-1, with 8 bases identical to TRBD1. This TCR was recovered from a human donor with non-small cell lung cancer whose response to radiotherapy plus ipilimumab could not be evaluated. Some clones in this sample may be carry-over from other donors' samples. The CDR3 DNA sequence: TGTGCCAGCAGCTTGGCCCAGGGGGCCTACACTGAAGCTTTCTTT. Protein sequence: CASSLAQGAYTEAFF.